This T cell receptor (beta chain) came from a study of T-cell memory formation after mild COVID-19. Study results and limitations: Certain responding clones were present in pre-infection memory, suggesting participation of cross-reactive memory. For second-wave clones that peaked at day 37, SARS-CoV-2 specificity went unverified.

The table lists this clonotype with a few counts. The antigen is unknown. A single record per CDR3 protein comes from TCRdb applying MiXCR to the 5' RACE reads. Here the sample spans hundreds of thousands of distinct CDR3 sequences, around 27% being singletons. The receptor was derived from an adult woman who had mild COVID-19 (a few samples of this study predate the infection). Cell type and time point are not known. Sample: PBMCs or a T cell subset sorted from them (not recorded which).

The CDR3 sequence is CASSSTSGGNNEQFF. For the CDR3, the DNA is TGCGCCAGCAGTTCGACTAGCGGGGGGAACAATGAGCAGTTCTTC. The chain joins TRBV5-1 to TRBJ2-1; TRBD2 aligns across 13 bases. Germline CDR1 SGHRS, CDR2 YFSETQ. The V and J ends lost 5 bases and 5 bases, in that order; junction bases with no gene match: 4. The CDR3 covers 15 residues. Combining the CDR3 with reference TRBV5-1 and TRBJ2-1 gives the whole variable domain KAGVTQTPRYLIKTRGQQVTLSCSPISGHRSVSWYQQTPGQGLQFLFEYFSETQRNKGNFPGRFSGRQFSNSRSEMNVSTLELGDSALYLCASSSTSGGNNEQFFGPGTRLTVL.